This T cell receptor beta chain was captured by sequencing in a study of blood T cell repertoires in COVID-19. The CDR3 is 14 residues long. Germline trimming cut 4 bases from V and 3 bases from J; bases unmatched to any gene: 4. Germline values: CDR1 SGHRS, CDR2 YFSETQ. Method: immunoSEQ multiplex PCR; TCRdb's copy keeps in-frame clones and lacks some. Of about 230,000 clones in the sample, just over 85% are singletons; the top ten hold more than 9%. The clonotype was recovered from a man aged 45 to 65 with COVID-19, enrolled during active disease. The genes are TRBV5-1 and TRBJ1-2; 9 bases are shared with TRBD1. Material: peripheral blood. CDR3 DNA: TGCGCCAGCAGCCGGGGACAGGGTGACTATGGCTACACCTTC. It is translated as CASSRGQGDYGYTF.